The clone carrying this TCR beta chain has just a few counts. Its antigen is undetermined. The data are from a study of early T cells in non-severe SARS-CoV-2 infection. The germline V and J ends were trimmed by 3 bases and 5 bases, with 16 bases remaining between them. There are 16 residues in the CDR3. The germline V gene encodes CDR1 SNHLY and CDR2 FYNNEI. From the 5' RACE reads, TCRdb called clonotypes with MiXCR, one entry per CDR3 protein. This repertoire shows tens of thousands of distinct CDR3 sequences, about 10% found once; its top ten account for more than 5.5%. Findings and limits, study-wide: VDJdb-based annotation leaned toward anti-spike CD8 responses and missed private and CD4 specificities.

The receptor was derived from an adult who was a healthcare worker with PCR-confirmed SARS-CoV-2 infection or an uninfected control (not recorded which). Material: whole blood. V and J are TRBV2 and TRBJ2-2; no firm D call. Here the CDR3 reads CASSDLILPRTGELFF. The DNA for the CDR3 is TGTGCCAGCAGTGATCTTATCTTGCCCAGAACCGGGGAGCTGTTTTTT.